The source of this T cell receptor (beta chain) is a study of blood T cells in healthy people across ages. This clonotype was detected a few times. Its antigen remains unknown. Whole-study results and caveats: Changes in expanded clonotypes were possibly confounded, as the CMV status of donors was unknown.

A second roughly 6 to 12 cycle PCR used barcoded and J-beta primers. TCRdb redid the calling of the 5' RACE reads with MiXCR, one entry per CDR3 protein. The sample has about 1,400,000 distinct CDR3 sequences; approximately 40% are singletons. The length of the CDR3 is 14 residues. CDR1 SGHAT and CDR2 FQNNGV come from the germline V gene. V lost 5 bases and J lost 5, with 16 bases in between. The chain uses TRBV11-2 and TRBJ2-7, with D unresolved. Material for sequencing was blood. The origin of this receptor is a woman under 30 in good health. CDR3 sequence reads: CASSADLGYHEQYF. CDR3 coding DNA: TGTGCCAGCAGCGCGGACCTAGGGTACCACGAGCAGTACTTC.